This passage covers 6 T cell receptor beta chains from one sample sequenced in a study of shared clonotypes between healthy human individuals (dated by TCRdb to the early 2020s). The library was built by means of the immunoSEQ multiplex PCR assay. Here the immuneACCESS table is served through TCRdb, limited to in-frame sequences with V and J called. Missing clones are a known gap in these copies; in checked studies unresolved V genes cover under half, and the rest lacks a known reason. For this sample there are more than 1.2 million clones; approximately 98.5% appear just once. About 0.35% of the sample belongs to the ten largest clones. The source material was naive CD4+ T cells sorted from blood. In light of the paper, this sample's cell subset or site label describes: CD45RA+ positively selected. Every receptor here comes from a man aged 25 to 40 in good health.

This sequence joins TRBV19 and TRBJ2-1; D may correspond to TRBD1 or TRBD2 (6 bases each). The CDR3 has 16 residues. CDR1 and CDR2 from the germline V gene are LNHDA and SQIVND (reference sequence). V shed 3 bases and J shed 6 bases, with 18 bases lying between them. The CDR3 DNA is TGTGCCAGTAGTATCAATGGGGGGCCCCGGTCCAATGAGCAGTTCTTC. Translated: CASSINGGPRSNEQFF.

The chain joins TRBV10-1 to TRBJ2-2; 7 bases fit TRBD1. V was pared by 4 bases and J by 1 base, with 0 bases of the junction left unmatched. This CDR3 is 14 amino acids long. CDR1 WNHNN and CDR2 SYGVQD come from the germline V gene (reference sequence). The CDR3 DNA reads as TGCGCCAGCAGTGGGGACAGGAACACCGGGGAGCTGTTTTTT. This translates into CASSGDRNTGELFF.

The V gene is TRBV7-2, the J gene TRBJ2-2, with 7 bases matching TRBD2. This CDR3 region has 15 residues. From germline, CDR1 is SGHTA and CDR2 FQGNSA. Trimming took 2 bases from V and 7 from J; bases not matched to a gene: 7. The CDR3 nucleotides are TGTGCCAGCAGCTTAAGGCGGGAGTGGGGCGGGGAGCTGTTTTTT. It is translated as CASSLRREWGGELFF.

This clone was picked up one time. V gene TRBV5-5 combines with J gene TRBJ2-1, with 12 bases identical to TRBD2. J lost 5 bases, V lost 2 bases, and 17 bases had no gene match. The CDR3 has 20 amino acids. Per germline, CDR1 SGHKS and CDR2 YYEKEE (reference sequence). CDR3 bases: TGTGCCAGCAGCTTCTACTGGAGGACTAGCGGGGTTACAGCTGACAATGAGCAGTTCTTC. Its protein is CASSFYWRTSGVTADNEQFF.

The CDR3 nucleotides read TGCAGCGTTGACGGAAGACTAGGGTCCTACAATGAGCAGTTCTTC. Protein sequence: CSVDGRLGSYNEQFF. The chain couples TRBV29-1 to TRBJ2-1, with D tentatively TRBD2 (6 bases). This CDR3 contains 15 residues. Germline lookup yields CDR1 SQVTM and CDR2 ANQGSEA. The ends were cut back, 3 bases at V and 1 base at J, with 13 bases in the middle.

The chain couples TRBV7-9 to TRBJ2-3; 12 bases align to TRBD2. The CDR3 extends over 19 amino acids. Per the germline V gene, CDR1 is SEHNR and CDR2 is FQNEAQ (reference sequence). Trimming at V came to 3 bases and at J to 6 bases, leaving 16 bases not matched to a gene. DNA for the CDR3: TGTGCCAGCAGCTTCGGGGGGACTAGCGGGCCGATATGGGGCGATACGCAGTATTTT. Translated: CASSFGGTSGPIWGDTQYF.